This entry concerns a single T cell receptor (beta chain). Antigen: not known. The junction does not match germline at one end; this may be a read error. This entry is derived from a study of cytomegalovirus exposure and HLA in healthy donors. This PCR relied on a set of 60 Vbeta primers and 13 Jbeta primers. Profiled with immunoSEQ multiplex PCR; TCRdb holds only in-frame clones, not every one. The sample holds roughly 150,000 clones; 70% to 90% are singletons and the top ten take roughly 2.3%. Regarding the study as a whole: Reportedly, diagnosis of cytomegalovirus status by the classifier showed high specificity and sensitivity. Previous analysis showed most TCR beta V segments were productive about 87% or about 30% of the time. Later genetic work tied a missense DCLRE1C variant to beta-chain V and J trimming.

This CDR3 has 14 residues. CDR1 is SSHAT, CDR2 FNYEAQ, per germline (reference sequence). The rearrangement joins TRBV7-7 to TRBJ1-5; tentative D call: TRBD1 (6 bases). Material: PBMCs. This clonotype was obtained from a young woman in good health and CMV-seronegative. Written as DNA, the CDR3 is TGTGCTAGCAGCCACAGGGTTTTCACCAAGCCCCAGCATTTT. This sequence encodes CASSHRVFTKPQHF.